This T cell receptor (beta chain) was sequenced for a study of T-cell memory formation after mild COVID-19. Study observations and caveats: Some clones that responded turned up in pre-infection memory, which suggests that cross-reactive memory joined in. Contracting CD4+ clones sat mainly in CM and EM; CD8+ in EMRA.

Sample barcodes and UMIs were carried by the TCR alpha and TCR beta cDNA libraries that 5'RACE generated with constant-segment primers. TCRdb re-called the 5' RACE reads through MiXCR, storing one row per CDR3 protein. The sample includes more than 250,000 distinct CDR3 sequences, 16% seen only once; the top ten take 22%. With 0 bases removed from V and 5 bases from J, the gap between germline ends came to 11 bases. The CDR3 extends over 14 amino acids. CDR1 SGHRS and CDR2 YFSETQ come from the germline V gene. This clonotype was detected a few times. What it recognizes is unknown. This chain uses TRBV5-1 with TRBJ2-5; tentative D call: TRBD2 (6 bases). The sequenced sample was PBMCs or a T cell subset sorted from them (not recorded which). This receptor was taken from a man aged 18 to 29 who had mild COVID-19 (a few samples of this study predate the infection). Cell type and time point are not known. CDR3 sequence reads: CASSLAGGDETQYF. CDR3 DNA: TGCGCCAGCAGCTTGGCGGGCGGGGACGAGACCCAGTACTTC.